This T cell receptor (beta chain) was recorded in a study of vaccination effects on CD4 cells after COVID-19. Assay used: immunoSEQ multiplex PCR; TCRdb lists only in-frame clones, some missing. The table lists about 64,000 clones, roughly three quarters of them singletons, with about 2.1% in the top ten. Antigen-specific CD4+ T cells were first expanded with viral peptide pools by the ViraFEST assay and only then sequenced. The culture ran for 10 days before CD4+ T cells were isolated. The participants, recipients of two vaccine doses, got either BNT162b2 or mRNA-1273. Half the medium was swapped for IL-2 medium on days 3 and 7. In this sample, this clone turned up a few times. The antigen is not known. Trimming cost V 4 bases and J 7 bases, with 19 bases left between them. Germline V lookup: CDR1 SGHTA, CDR2 FQGNSA. The CDR3 is 15 residues long.

The starting material was CD4+ T cells from PBMCs cultured with HCoV-OC43 spike peptides, obtained after COVID-19 vaccination. Subset indicated: HCoV-OC43 spike overlapping peptide pool stimulation. The genes are TRBV7-2 and TRBJ1-1; weak D call: TRBD1 (6 bases). This TCR was recovered from a human donor who received a COVID-19 vaccine. CDR3 protein: CASSSQGHARGEAFF. CDR3 bases: TGTGCCAGCAGCTCCCAGGGACACGCACGTGGTGAAGCTTTCTTT.